Below, 13 T cell receptor delta chains from the same sample are listed, as sequenced in a study of γδ T cells in repeated Plasmodium falciparum infection. Gammadelta T cells were flow-sorted from PBMC into Vgamma9/Vdelta2+ and Vdelta2-negative populations for bulk analysis. TCRdb called clones anew from the multiplex PCR reads with CATT. The table records around 49,000 delta-chain clones, around 2% of them present only once. Input material: gamma-delta T cells from blood. Source of these receptors: a pool of human donors (malaria-infected and uninfected, not separated).

This clone was detected only a few times. This likely reflects a read error, since a far larger clone is one base away. Other DNA sequences in this sample translate to the same CDR3. The CDR3 region is CALGEAFPPLGTDKLIF. The CDR3 nucleotides are TGTGCTCTTGGGGAGGCCTTCCCCCCACTAGGCACCGATAAACTCATCTTT. This sequence joins TRDV1 and TRDJ1; D perhaps matches TRDD2 (6 bases). Since TCRdb gives no J gene, matching the DNA to germline was used here to assign it. Trimming shortened V by 3 bases and J by 1 base, and 18 bases separated the two germline ends. Germline-derived CDR1 and CDR2 are TSWWSYY and QGS. This CDR3 is built from 17 residues.

Turning to this clone: The amino acid sequence in TCRdb belongs to a much larger clone and departs from this DNA's translation at residue 11, likely a sequencing read error; the sequence shown is translated from the DNA. This chain uses TRDV1 with TRDJ1, with D possibly TRDD3 on 8 matching bases. TCRdb does not report a J gene; here it was assigned by matching the DNA to germline references. This CDR3 region has 19 residues. The germline V and J ends were trimmed by 5 bases and 3 bases, with 28 bases remaining between them. The germline V gene encodes CDR1 TSWWSYY and CDR2 QGS. CDR3 loop: CALGKPFLLGGTGADKLIF. CDR3 coding DNA: TGTGCTCTTGGGAAACCTTTCCTACTGGGGGGTACAGGGGCCGATAAACTCATCTTT.

This clone was detected many times. Translating this DNA gives a protein that differs at residue 15 from the TCRdb one, which belongs to a much larger clone; a read error is likely, and the protein shown is this translation. The CDR3 here is CALGDNFFLLRDTGGFTDKLIF. In DNA, the CDR3 is TGTGCTCTTGGGGATAATTTCTTCCTACTTCGGGATACGGGGGGATTTACCGATAAACTCATCTTT. The chain is built from TRDV1 and TRDJ1; tentatively, D is TRDD2 or TRDD3 (8 bases each). TCRdb records no J gene; here it was assigned by comparing the DNA to germline. Germline CDR1 TSWWSYY, CDR2 QGS. The CDR3 totals 22 residues. V was shortened by 3 bases and J by 2 bases, with 34 bases between the two germline ends.

At least ten counts were recorded for this clone. TCRdb shows a much larger clone's protein in place of this DNA's translation, and the two differ at residue 10, likely through a read error; the protein shown is translated from the DNA. The chain is built from TRDV1 and TRDJ1; possible D gene TRDD3, 6 bases. Germline V gives CDR1 TSWWSYY, CDR2 QGS. This CDR3 has 21 amino acids. With 4 bases removed from V and 0 bases from J, the gap between germline ends came to 30 bases. The DNA for the CDR3 is TGTGCTCTTGGGGCTATTCCCTTTACTAGGGGATCTCCCACGTACACCGATAAACTCATCTTT. Its translation is CALGAIPFTRGSPTYTDKLIF.

By its share, this clone is medium-sized. The identical CDR3 is also encoded by other nucleotide sequences in the sample. The V call is TRDV2, the J call TRDJ1; 9 positions match TRDD3. V trimming: 3 bases; J trimming: 3 bases; junction bases outside the gene matches: 16. Germline-derived CDR1 and CDR2 are GEAIGNYY and EKD. The CDR3 runs 18 residues. CDR3 protein: CACDPLGGIHEVADKLIF. The CDR3 bases are TGTGCCTGTGACCCCTTAGGGGGGATACATGAGGTCGCCGATAAACTCATCTTT.

This clone was observed a few times. The TCRdb record carries a much larger clone's protein, which differs from this DNA's translation at residue 14; a read error is the likely cause, and the protein listed here is the DNA translation. J is TRDJ1 and V is TRDV3; TRDD3 agrees at 13 bases. As TCRdb names no J gene, one was assigned here on the basis of a DNA match to germline. The CDR3 has 24 residues. Trimming at V came to 2 bases and at J to 0 bases, leaving 30 bases not matched to a gene. CDR1 TVYSNPD and CDR2 GDNSRS come from the germline V gene (reference sequence). The CDR3 nucleotides are TGTGCCTTTCGGGCCTACGCGACGTACTGGGGGATACGCGGGAGTAGGACTAACACCGATAAACTCATCTTT. Translation gives CAFRAYATYWGIRGSRTNTDKLIF. Complete variable domain (other parts from reference TRDV3 and TRDJ1): CDKVTQSSPDQTVASGSEVVLLCTYDTVYSNPDLFWYRIRPDYSFQFVFYGDNSRSEGADFTQGRFSVKHILTQKAFHLVISPVRTEDSATYYCAFRAYATYWGIRGSRTNTDKLIFGKGTRVTVEP.

About this clone itself: This sequence is one base from a far larger clone and is likely a read error. Other DNA sequences in the sample encode the same CDR3. V gene assignment gives TRDV1, but the J gene was left uncalled; the tabulated D call, TRDD3, remains unverified against the DNA. This CDR3 has 21 residues. Germline V gene lookup returns CDR1 TSWWSYY and CDR2 QGS. The CDR3 sequence is CALGEPQFFTGGRYRTAQLFF. DNA of the CDR3: TGTGCTCTTGGGGAACCACAGTTTTTCACTGGGGGACGTTATCGGACAGCACAACTATTCTTT.

There are a few counts of this clone. TCRdb assigns this DNA the protein of a much larger clone, which departs from its translation at residue 5; this likely reflects a read error, and the protein shown comes from translating the DNA. The chain joins TRDV1 to TRDJ1; 8 bases agree with TRDD3. The J gene, absent from TCRdb, was called here by matching the DNA to germline. The germline V gene encodes CDR1 TSWWSYY and CDR2 QGS. V lost 5 bases to trimming and J lost 0 bases; unmatched junction nucleotides: 20. The CDR3 runs 20 residues. The CDR3 coding sequence is TGTGCTCTTGGGAGCCCCTCATTCCCGACTGGGGGCCCGTACACCGATAAACTCATCTTT. Its translation: CALGSPSFPTGGPYTDKLIF.

Of note for this clone: The amino acid sequence in TCRdb belongs to a much larger clone and departs from this DNA's translation at residue 5, likely a sequencing read error; the sequence shown is translated from the DNA. This chain links TRDV2 with TRDJ3; 7 nucleotides agree with TRDD3. The CDR3 sequence is 21 residues long. The germline CDR1 and CDR2 sequences are GEAIGNYY and EKD. V lost 3 bases, J lost 2 bases, and 18 bases stayed unmatched. CDR3 residues: CACDPSMGTGVGPWDTRQMFF. CDR3 sequence (DNA): TGTGCCTGTGACCCCTCCATGGGCACTGGGGTCGGCCCCTGGGACACCCGACAGATGTTTTTC.

Note on this clone: TCRdb shows a much larger clone's protein in place of this DNA's translation, and the two differ at residue 9, likely through a read error; the protein shown is translated from the DNA. The gene calls are TRDV1 and TRDJ1, with TRDD3 matching 10 bases. The J gene, missing from TCRdb, was assigned here through DNA to germline matching. CDR3 length: 21 amino acids. The V segment lost 3 bases and the J segment 1 base; nucleotides outside the gene matches: 20. In germline, CDR1 is TSWWSYY, CDR2 QGS. The CDR3: CALGDHFLVLGGYRGTDKLIF. The CDR3 nucleotides are TGTGCTCTTGGGGACCACTTCCTTGTTCTTGGGGGATACCGGGGCACCGATAAACTCATCTTT.

This clone came up many times. A read error is likely here: a far larger clone is one base away. In the same sample, other DNA sequences code for this CDR3. The chain links TRDV2 to TRDJ1, with D perhaps matching TRDD3 (6 bases). The J gene is absent in TCRdb and was assigned here via DNA matching to germline. There are 14 residues in the CDR3. V shed 0 bases and J shed 8 bases, with 15 bases lying between them. CDR1 and CDR2 (germline): GEAIGNYY, EKD. Here the CDR3 DNA reads TGTGCCTGTGACACCGTGGGGATCGGCGACAAACTCATCTTT. Amino acid sequence: CACDTVGIGDKLIF.

This clone was found many times. TCRdb lists the protein of a much larger clone for this DNA, which differs at residue 9, so this is likely a read error; the protein given here is translated from the DNA itself. Different DNA sequences within this sample yield the same CDR3. V is TRDV1 and J is TRDJ1, with D uncertain. The CDR3 length is 17 residues. V lost 8 bases, J lost 6 bases, and 28 bases lay in between. In germline, CDR1 is TSWWSYY, CDR2 QGS. The CDR3 DNA sequence: TGTGCTCTTTGTCTGATCCATGACCGGCGTCGGGACCATAAACTCATCTTT. This encodes CALCLIHDRRRDHKLIF.

In its sample, this clone was seen many times. The TCRdb protein comes from a much larger clone and disagrees with this DNA's translation at residue 13, likely due to a read error; the protein given here is derived from the DNA. This sequence joins TRDV1 and TRDJ3, with 9 bases lining up with TRDD3. Because TCRdb records no J gene, it was assigned here through a match of the DNA to germline. This CDR3 is 26 amino acids long. Germline CDR1 is TSWWSYY and CDR2 is QGS. Trimming cost V 0 bases and J 0 bases; bases outside gene matches: 24. CDR3 protein: CALGELNPPTLEAWGISSWDTRQMFF. CDR3 bases: TGTGCTCTTGGGGAACTCAACCCCCCTACGTTGGAAGCCTGGGGGATTAGCTCCTGGGACACCCGACAGATGTTTTTC.